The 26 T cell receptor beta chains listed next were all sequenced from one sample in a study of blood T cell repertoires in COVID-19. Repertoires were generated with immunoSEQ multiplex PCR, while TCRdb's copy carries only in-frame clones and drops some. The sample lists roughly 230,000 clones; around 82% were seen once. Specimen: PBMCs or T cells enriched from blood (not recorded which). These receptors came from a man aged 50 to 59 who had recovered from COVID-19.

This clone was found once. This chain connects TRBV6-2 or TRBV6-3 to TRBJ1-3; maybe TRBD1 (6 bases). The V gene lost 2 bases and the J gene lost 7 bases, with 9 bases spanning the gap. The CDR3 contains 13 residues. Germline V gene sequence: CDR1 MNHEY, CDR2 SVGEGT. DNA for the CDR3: TGTGCCAGCAGTTACGTGGGGGCTAACACCATATATTTT. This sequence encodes CASSYVGANTIYF.

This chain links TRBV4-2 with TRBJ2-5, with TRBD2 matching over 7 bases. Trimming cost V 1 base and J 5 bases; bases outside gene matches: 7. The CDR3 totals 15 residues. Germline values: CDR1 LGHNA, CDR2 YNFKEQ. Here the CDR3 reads CASSQGGREWETQYF. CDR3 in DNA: TGTGCCAGCAGCCAAGGGGGGAGGGAATGGGAGACCCAGTACTTC.

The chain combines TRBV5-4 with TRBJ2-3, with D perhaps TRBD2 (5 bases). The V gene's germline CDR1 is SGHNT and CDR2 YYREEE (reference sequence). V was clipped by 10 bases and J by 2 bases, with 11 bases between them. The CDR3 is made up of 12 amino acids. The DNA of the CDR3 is TGTGCCGCGGGTTTGACCACAGATACGCAGTATTTT. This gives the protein CAAGLTTDTQYF.

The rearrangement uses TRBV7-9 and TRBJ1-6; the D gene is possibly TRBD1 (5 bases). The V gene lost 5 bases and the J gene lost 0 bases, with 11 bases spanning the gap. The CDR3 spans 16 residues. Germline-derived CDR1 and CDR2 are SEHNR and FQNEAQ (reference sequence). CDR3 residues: CASSPQEFSYNSPLHF. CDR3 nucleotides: TGTGCCAGCAGCCCACAGGAGTTCTCCTATAATTCACCCCTCCACTTT. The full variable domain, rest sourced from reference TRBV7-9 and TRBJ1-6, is DTGVSQNPRHKITKRGQNVTFRCDPISEHNRLYWYRQTLGQGPEFLTYFQNEAQLEKSRLLSDRFSAERPKGSFSTLEIQRTEQGDSAMYLCASSPQEFSYNSPLHFGNGTRLTVT.

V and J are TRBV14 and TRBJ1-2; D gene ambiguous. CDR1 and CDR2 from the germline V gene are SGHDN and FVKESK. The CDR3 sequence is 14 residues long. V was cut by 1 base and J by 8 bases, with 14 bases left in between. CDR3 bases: TGTGCCAGCAGCCAAGTAGTCTCCTTATACGGCTACACCTTC. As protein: CASSQVVSLYGYTF.

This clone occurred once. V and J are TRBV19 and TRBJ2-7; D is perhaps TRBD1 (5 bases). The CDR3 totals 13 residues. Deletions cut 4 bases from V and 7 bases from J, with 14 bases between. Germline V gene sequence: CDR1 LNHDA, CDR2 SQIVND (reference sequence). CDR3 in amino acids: CASSTGLLGEQYF. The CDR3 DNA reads TGTGCCAGTAGTACAGGGTTGTTAGGAGAGCAGTACTTC.

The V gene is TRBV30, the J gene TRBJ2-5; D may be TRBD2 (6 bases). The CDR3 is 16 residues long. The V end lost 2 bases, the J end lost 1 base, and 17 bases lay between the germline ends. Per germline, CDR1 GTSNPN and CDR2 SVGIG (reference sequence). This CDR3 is CAWSKIEAGTQETQYF. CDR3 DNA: TGTGCCTGGAGTAAAATTGAGGCGGGGACCCAAGAGACCCAGTACTTC. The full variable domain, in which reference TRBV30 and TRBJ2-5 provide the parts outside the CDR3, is SQTIHQWPATLVQPVGSPLSLECTVEGTSNPNLYWYRQAAGRGLQLLFYSVGIGQISSEVPQNLSASRPQDRQFILSSKKLLLSDSGFYLCAWSKIEAGTQETQYFGPGTRLLVL.

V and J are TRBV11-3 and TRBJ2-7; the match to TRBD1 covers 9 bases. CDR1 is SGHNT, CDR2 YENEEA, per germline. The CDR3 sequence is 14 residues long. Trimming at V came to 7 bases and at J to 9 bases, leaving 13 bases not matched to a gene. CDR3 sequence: CASNPGTGKGRQYF. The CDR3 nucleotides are TGTGCCAGCAATCCCGGGACAGGGAAGGGGAGGCAGTACTTC.

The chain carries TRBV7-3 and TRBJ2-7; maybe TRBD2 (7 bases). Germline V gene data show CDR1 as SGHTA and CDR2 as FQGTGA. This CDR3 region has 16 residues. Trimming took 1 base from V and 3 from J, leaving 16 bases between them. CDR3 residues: CASSLMGGGPFYEQYF. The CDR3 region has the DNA TGTGCCAGCAGCTTAATGGGCGGGGGCCCCTTCTACGAGCAGTACTTC.

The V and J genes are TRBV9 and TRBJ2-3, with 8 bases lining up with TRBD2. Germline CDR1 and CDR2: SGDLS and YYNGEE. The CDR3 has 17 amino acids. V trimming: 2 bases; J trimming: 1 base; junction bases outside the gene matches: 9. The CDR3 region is CASSVSGGATGTDTQYF. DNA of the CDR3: TGTGCCAGCAGCGTGTCCGGGGGGGCGACTGGCACAGATACGCAGTATTTT.

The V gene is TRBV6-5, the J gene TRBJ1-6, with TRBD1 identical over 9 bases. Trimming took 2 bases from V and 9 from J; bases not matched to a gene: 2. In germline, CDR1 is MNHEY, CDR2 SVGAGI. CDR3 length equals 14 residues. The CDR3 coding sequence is TGTGCCAGCAGTTACGGGACAGGGCCTTCACCCCTCCACTTT. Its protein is CASSYGTGPSPLHF.

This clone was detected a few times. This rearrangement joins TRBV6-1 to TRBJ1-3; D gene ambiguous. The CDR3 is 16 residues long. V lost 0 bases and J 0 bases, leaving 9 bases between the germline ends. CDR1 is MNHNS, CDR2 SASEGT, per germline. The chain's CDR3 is CASSEARSLSGNTIYF. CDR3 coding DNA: TGTGCCAGCAGTGAAGCGCGGAGTCTCTCTGGAAACACCATATATTTT.

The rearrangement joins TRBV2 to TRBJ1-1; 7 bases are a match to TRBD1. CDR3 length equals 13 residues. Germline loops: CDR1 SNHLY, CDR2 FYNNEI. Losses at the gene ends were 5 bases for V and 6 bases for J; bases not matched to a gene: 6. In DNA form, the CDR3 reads TGTGCCAGCAGTCCTCAGGGGGTCGCTGAAGCTTTCTTT. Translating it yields CASSPQGVAEAFF.

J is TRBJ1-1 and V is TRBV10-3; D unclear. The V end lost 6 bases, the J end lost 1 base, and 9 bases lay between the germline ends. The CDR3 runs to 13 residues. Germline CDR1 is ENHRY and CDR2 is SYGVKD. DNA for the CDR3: TGTGCCATCAGACAGATCTCGAACACTGAAGCTTTCTTT. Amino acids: CAIRQISNTEAFF.

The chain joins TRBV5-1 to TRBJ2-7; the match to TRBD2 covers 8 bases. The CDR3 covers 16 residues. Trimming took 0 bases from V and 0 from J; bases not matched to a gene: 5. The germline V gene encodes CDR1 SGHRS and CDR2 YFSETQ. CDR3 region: CASSLVAGLSSYEQYF. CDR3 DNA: TGCGCCAGCAGCTTGGTAGCGGGACTTAGCTCCTACGAGCAGTACTTC.

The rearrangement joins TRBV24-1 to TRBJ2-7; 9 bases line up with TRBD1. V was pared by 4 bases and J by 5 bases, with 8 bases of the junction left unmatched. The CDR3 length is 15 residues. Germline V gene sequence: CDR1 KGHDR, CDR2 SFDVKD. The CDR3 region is CATSDSGTGKDEQYF. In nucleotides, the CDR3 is TGTGCCACCAGTGACTCCGGGACAGGGAAAGACGAGCAGTACTTC.

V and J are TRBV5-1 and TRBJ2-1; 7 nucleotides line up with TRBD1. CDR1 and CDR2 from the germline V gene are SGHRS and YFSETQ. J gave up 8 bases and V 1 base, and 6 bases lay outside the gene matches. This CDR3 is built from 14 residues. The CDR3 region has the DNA TGCGCCAGCAGCTTGATAGGGGGCGGCGATGAGCAGTTCTTC. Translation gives CASSLIGGGDEQFF.

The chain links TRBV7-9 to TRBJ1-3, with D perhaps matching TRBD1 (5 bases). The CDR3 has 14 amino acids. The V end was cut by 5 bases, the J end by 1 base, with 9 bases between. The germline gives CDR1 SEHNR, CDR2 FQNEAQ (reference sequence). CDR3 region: CASSEAGSGNTIYF. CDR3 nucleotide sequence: TGTGCCAGCAGCGAAGCAGGGTCTGGAAACACCATATATTTT.

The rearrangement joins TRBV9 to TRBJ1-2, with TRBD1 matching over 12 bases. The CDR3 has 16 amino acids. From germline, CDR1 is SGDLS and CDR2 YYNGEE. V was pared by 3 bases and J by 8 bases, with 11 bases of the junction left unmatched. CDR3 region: CASSAHGTGGYLGYTF. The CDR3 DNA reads TGTGCCAGCAGCGCGCATGGGACAGGGGGCTATTTGGGCTACACCTTC.

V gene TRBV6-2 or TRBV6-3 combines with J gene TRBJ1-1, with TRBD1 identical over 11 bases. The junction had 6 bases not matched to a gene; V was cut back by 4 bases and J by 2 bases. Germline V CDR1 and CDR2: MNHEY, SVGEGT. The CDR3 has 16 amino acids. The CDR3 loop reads CASSSRTGGVNTEAFF. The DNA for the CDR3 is TGTGCCAGCAGTTCCAGGACAGGGGGCGTAAACACTGAAGCTTTCTTT.

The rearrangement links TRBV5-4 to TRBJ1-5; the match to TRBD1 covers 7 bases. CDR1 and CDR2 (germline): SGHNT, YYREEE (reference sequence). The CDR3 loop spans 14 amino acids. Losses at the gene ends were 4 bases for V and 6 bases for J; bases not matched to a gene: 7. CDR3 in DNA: TGTGCCAGCAGCATACAGGGGTTTGGTCAGCCCCAGCATTTT. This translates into CASSIQGFGQPQHF.

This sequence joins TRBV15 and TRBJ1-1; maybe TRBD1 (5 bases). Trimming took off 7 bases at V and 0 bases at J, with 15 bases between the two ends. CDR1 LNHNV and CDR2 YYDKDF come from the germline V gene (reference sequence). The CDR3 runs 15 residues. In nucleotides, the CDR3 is TGTGCCACCACCATCAACAGGTTCATGAACACTGAAGCTTTCTTT. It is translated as CATTINRFMNTEAFF.

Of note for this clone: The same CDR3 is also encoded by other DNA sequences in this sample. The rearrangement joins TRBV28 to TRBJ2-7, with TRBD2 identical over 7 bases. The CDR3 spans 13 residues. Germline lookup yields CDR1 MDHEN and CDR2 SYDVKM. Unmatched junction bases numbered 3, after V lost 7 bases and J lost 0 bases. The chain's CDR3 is CASTSGSSYEQYF. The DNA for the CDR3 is TGTGCCAGCACTAGCGGAAGCTCCTACGAGCAGTACTTC.

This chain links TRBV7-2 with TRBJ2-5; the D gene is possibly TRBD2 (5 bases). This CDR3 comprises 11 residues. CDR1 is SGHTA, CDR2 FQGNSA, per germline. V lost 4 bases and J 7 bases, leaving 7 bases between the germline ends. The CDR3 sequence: CASSSAGTQYF. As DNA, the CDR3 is TGTGCCAGCAGCTCTGCGGGGACCCAGTACTTC. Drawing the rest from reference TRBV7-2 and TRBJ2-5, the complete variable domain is GAGVSQSPSNKVTEKGKDVELRCDPISGHTALYWYRQSLGQGLEFLIYFQGNSAPDKSGLPSDRFSAERTGGSVSTLTIQRTQQEDSAVYLCASSSAGTQYFGPGTRLLVL.

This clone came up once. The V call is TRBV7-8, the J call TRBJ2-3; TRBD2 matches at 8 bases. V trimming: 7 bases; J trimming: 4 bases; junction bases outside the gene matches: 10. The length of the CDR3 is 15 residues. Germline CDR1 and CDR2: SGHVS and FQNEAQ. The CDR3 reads CASITFSGEADTQYF. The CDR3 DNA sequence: TGTGCCAGCATCACCTTTAGCGGGGAGGCAGATACGCAGTATTTT.

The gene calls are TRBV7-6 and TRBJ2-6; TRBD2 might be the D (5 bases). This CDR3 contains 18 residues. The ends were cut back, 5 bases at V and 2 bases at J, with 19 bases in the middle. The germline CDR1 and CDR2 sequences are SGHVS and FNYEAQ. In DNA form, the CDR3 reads TGTGCCAGCAGCACCCCGGGCCAGGTGGGAGCTGGGGCCAACGTCCTGACTTTC. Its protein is CASSTPGQVGAGANVLTF.